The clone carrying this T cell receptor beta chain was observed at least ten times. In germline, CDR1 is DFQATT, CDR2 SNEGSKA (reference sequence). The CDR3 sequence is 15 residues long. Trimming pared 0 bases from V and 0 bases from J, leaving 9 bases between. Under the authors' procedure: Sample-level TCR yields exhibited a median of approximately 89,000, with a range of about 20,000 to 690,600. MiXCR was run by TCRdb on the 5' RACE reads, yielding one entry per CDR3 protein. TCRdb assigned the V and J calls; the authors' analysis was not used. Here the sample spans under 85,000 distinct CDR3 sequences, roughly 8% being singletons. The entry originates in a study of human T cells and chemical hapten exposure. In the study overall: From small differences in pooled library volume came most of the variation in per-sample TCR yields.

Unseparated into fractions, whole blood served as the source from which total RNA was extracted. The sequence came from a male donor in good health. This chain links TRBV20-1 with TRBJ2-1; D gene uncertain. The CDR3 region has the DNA TGCAGTGCTAGAGATGTCAGAAGCTCCTACAATGAGCAGTTCTTC. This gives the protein CSARDVRSSYNEQFF.